This TCR beta chain comes out of a study of Ad26.COV2.S vaccination and SARS-CoV-2 variants. Broader study findings: TCR breadth and depth analyses may have underestimated total T cell responses. Placebo recipients showed lower spike-specific TCR breadth than vaccinees.

After removal of 5 bases from V and 4 bases from J, the junction contained 10 bases not matched to a gene. The germline CDR1 and CDR2 sequences are SEHNR and FQNEAQ (reference sequence). This CDR3 has 16 amino acids. Treatment: 19 received Ad26.COV2.S at low or high dose, single or two shots; 5 received placebo; per-sample allocation not given. It was on day 63 after the first vaccine or placebo injection that samples were taken. A remark on this clone: The antigen remains undetermined.

TCRdb keeps only in-frame clones here, not all; method: immunoSEQ multiplex PCR. Of over 250,000 clones listed, about 87% were seen once; the top ten hold under 4%. Sequencing was performed on peripheral blood, taken in a trial of Ad26.COV2.S vaccine versus placebo. The source is a person between 18 and 59 years old who received the Ad26.COV2.S COVID-19 vaccine or a placebo. The chain uses TRBV7-9 and TRBJ2-5, with TRBD1 identical over 10 bases. CDR3 nucleotides: TGTGCCAGCAGCCTTCGCCGGGACAGGGGAGGAGAGACCCAGTACTTC. This sequence encodes CASSLRRDRGGETQYF.